The source of this T cell receptor (beta chain) is a study of T-cell memory formation after mild COVID-19. CDR3 length: 13 residues. J lost 8 bases, V lost 3 bases, and 4 bases had no gene match. The germline V gene has CDR1 SGHTA and CDR2 FQGNSA. The table lists this clonotype with a few counts. Its antigen is not known. Study results and limitations: Later expanders leaned CD4+, whereas day 15 to 85 contracting clones were balanced CD4/CD8. Contracting CD8+ clones were enriched in EMRA, CD4+ mainly in CM and EM.

Each CDR3 protein is one row after TCRdb ran MiXCR on the 5' RACE reads. Among around 300,000 distinct CDR3 sequences listed, around 15% were seen once. This TCR was recovered from a man aged 18 to 29 who had mild COVID-19 (a few samples of this study predate the infection). Cell type and time point are not known. V gene TRBV7-2 combines with J gene TRBJ2-4, with 7 positions matching TRBD1. Sequencing was performed on PBMCs or a T cell subset sorted from them (not recorded which). The CDR3 DNA follows: TGTGCCAGCAGCTTCGACAGGGTAGACATTCAGTACTTC. Translation: CASSFDRVDIQYF.